A selection of T cell receptor beta chains follows, all from one sample in a study of T cell responses to AZD1222 COVID-19 vaccine. The data were produced by immunoSEQ multiplex PCR, yet TCRdb's version contains in-frame clones alone and is incomplete. Here the sample spans some 64,000 clones, more than 85% being singletons. Material: peripheral blood, obtained on day 0 of AZD1222 vaccination. Source of these receptors: an adult in good health. The CDR3 runs from the conserved cysteine through the conserved F or W. The order of the fields is D gene, clone size, V gene, J gene, CDR3 protein, CDR3 DNA. The D gene is left open where the match is weak. Clone size, where shown, is once, few, many, or a class for clones that have expanded.

TRBD2	.	TRBV7-2	TRBJ2-7	CASSRLAVAGDSYEQYF	TGTGCCAGCAGCCGCTTAGCCGTAGCGGGAGACTCCTACGAGCAGTACTTC
TRBD1	.	TRBV4-3	TRBJ1-3	CASSQEVGGAFGNTIYF	TGCGCCAGCAGCCAAGAAGTAGGGGGCGCGTTCGGAAACACCATATATTTT
TRBD2	.	TRBV3-1/TRBV3-2	TRBJ2-3	CASSHPQELAGTTSTDTQYF	TGTGCCAGCAGCCACCCCCAAGAACTAGCGGGAACGACTAGCACAGATACGCAGTATTTT
.	.	TRBV6-5	TRBJ2-2	CASSRGSTGELFF	TGTGCCAGCAGCCGGGGCTCCACCGGGGAGCTGTTTTTT
.	once	TRBV28	TRBJ1-6	CASCPGGASPLHF	TGTGCCAGCTGCCCCGGGGGTGCTTCACCCCTCCACTTT
.	once	TRBV5-4	TRBJ1-4	CASSLAGHGGGKLFF	TGTGCCAGCAGCTTGGCCGGGCACGGCGGGGGAAAACTGTTTTTT
.	few	TRBV13	TRBJ1-2	CASSQDSNYGYTF	TGTGCCAGCAGCCAAGACAGCAACTATGGCTACACCTTC
TRBD1	.	TRBV28	TRBJ1-5	CASSPLPTGGQPQHF	TGTGCCAGCAGTCCCCTCCCGACAGGGGGGCAGCCCCAGCATTTT
TRBD1	.	TRBV28	TRBJ1-6	CASSSWTGRVNSPLHF	TGTGCCAGCAGTTCCTGGACAGGGAGGGTAAATTCACCCCTCCACTTT
TRBD1	few	TRBV28	TRBJ1-4	CASSLGGQFKLFF	TGTGCCAGCAGTTTGGGGGGACAGTTTAAACTGTTTTTT
.	.	TRBV27	TRBJ1-1	CASSFSANTEAFF	TGTGCCAGCAGTTTCTCTGCGAACACTGAAGCTTTCTTT
.	.	TRBV24-1	TRBJ1-2	CATSEPGGYGYTF	TGTGCCACCAGTGAACCAGGTGGATATGGCTACACCTTC
.	.	TRBV4-1	TRBJ1-5	CASSHTIKGEYSNQPQHF	TGCGCCAGCAGCCACACTATTAAGGGGGAGTATAGCAATCAGCCCCAGCATTTT
.	.	TRBV7-9	TRBJ1-6	CASSLQGNSPLHF	TGTGCCAGCAGCCTACAGGGAAATTCACCCCTCCACTTT
.	.	TRBV6-5	TRBJ2-7	CASSYFGDYEQYF	TGTGCCAGCAGTTACTTCGGGGATTACGAGCAGTACTTC
TRBD2	.	TRBV4-2	TRBJ2-3	CASSQGTSGGRRTDTQYF	TGTGCCAGCAGCCAAGGGACTAGCGGGGGGAGAAGGACAGATACGCAGTATTTT
.	.	TRBV4-1	TRBJ1-5	CASSPGPTDQPQHF	TGCGCCAGCAGCCCGGGCCCCACCGATCAGCCCCAGCATTTT
.	.	TRBV5-1	TRBJ2-3	CASSLAGTDTQYF	TGCGCCAGCAGCTTGGCCGGGACAGATACGCAGTATTTT
.	.	TRBV19	TRBJ2-1	CASSSRDLYNEQFF	TGTGCCAGTAGTTCCCGGGACCTTTACAATGAGCAGTTCTTC
.	.	TRBV7-9	TRBJ2-2	CASSFPGAGELFF	TGTGCCAGCAGCTTCCCCGGTGCCGGGGAGCTGTTTTTT
TRBD1	once	TRBV7-9	TRBJ2-7	CASAQGPGRAYEQYF	TGTGCCAGCGCACAGGGGCCGGGAAGAGCCTACGAGCAGTACTTC
TRBD1	.	TRBV9	TRBJ2-1	CASSLWTGGIYEQFF	TGTGCCAGCAGCCTCTGGACAGGGGGCATCTATGAGCAGTTCTTC
.	.	TRBV5-1	TRBJ1-1	CASSLAAQGGTEAFF	TGCGCCAGCAGCTTGGCCGCCCAGGGTGGCACTGAAGCTTTCTTT
.	.	TRBV3-1/TRBV3-2	TRBJ2-1	CASSQDAGIHNEQFF	TGTGCCAGCAGCCAAGATGCCGGGATTCACAATGAGCAGTTCTTC
TRBD1	.	TRBV7-9	TRBJ1-1	CASSGTGVLTEAFF	TGTGCCAGCAGCGGGACAGGGGTTCTAACTGAAGCTTTCTTT
TRBD2	.	TRBV7-2	TRBJ2-5	CASSGGLAVETQYF	TGTGCCAGCAGCGGAGGACTAGCGGTCGAGACCCAGTACTTC
.	once	TRBV27	TRBJ1-2	CASSLRDGGYGYTF	TGTGCCAGCAGTTTACGCGACGGGGGCTATGGCTACACCTTC
TRBD1	.	TRBV7-9	TRBJ2-5	CASSPSGGGETQYF	TGTGCCAGCAGCCCTTCAGGGGGCGGGGAGACCCAGTACTTC
.	.	TRBV7-2	TRBJ1-4	CASSFGRSRTNEKLFF	TGTGCCAGCAGCTTTGGGCGGAGTCGGACTAATGAAAAACTGTTTTTT
.	.	TRBV30	TRBJ1-1	CAWSAWERTRLPNGNTEAFF	TGTGCCTGGAGTGCCTGGGAGCGTACCAGGCTTCCCAATGGAAACACTGAAGCTTTCTTT
TRBD1	once	TRBV4-2	TRBJ1-1	CASSQETGGRGEAFF	TGTGCCAGCAGCCAAGAAACAGGGGGCCGAGGTGAAGCTTTCTTT
.	.	TRBV6-6	TRBJ2-7	CASSLNYEQYF	TGTGCCAGCAGTCTTAACTACGAGCAGTACTTC
.	.	TRBV2	TRBJ1-1	CASTRDSNTEAFF	TGTGCCAGCACTAGGGATTCGAACACTGAAGCTTTCTTT
TRBD2	.	TRBV5-1	TRBJ2-1	CASSPPGTSGGNEQFF	TGCGCCAGCAGCCCACCCGGGACTAGCGGTGGGAATGAGCAGTTCTTC
TRBD1	few	TRBV29-1	TRBJ1-1	CSVGQGAAEAFF	TGCAGCGTAGGCCAGGGGGCGGCTGAAGCTTTCTTT
.	.	TRBV18	TRBJ1-2	CASSQGPGNGYTF	TGTGCCAGCTCCCAAGGACCAGGAAATGGCTACACCTTC
.	.	TRBV20-1	TRBJ1-5	CSASGPRASNQPQHF	TGCAGTGCTAGTGGCCCACGAGCCAGCAATCAGCCCCAGCATTTT
TRBD1	.	TRBV5-5	TRBJ1-1	CASSGQGAEAFF	TGTGCCAGCAGCGGACAGGGGGCTGAAGCTTTCTTT
TRBD2	.	TRBV19	TRBJ2-3	CATKGRGPSTDTQYF	TGTGCCACTAAGGGGAGGGGCCCTAGCACAGATACGCAGTATTTT
TRBD2	.	TRBV19	TRBJ2-7	CASSIAGGIVYEQYF	TGTGCCAGTAGTATAGCGGGAGGGATCGTCTACGAGCAGTACTTC
.	.	TRBV28	TRBJ1-2	CASSFGYGYTF	TGTGCCAGCAGTTTTGGTTATGGCTACACCTTC
.	few	TRBV7-9	TRBJ2-7	CASSLYRENREQYF	TGTGCCAGCAGCTTATACCGGGAAAACCGGGAGCAGTACTTC
.	.	TRBV2	TRBJ2-1	CASSEGPAVGYNEQFF	TGTGCCAGCAGTGAAGGGCCCGCGGTAGGTTATAATGAGCAGTTCTTC
.	.	TRBV7-3	TRBJ2-2	CASSLNPGDRGELFF	TGTGCCAGCAGCTTAAACCCGGGGGACCGGGGGGAGCTGTTTTTT
.	.	TRBV11-2	TRBJ2-5	CASSPKRDFKETQYF	TGTGCCAGCAGCCCGAAGAGAGACTTTAAAGAGACCCAGTACTTC
TRBD1	.	TRBV10-2	TRBJ1-1	CASRYDRARGNTEAFF	TGCGCCAGCAGATATGACAGGGCAAGGGGTAACACTGAAGCTTTCTTT
TRBD1	.	TRBV5-4	TRBJ2-7	CASTQTGSSYEQYF	TGTGCCAGCACTCAGACAGGGTCCTCCTACGAGCAGTACTTC
TRBD1	.	TRBV7-3	TRBJ2-1	CASSFRDRAYNEQFF	TGTGCCAGCAGCTTCAGGGACAGGGCCTACAATGAGCAGTTCTTC
TRBD2	.	TRBV5-6	TRBJ2-3	CASSQVAGGSRADTQYF	TGTGCCAGCAGCCAGGTGGCGGGGGGATCGCGGGCAGATACGCAGTATTTT
.	once	TRBV9	TRBJ2-5	CASSPRPSGGQETQYF	TGTGCCAGCAGCCCCCGACCAAGCGGAGGACAAGAGACCCAGTACTTC
TRBD1	.	TRBV7-9	TRBJ2-1	CASSPLDRESEFF	TGTGCCAGCAGCCCACTGGACAGGGAATCGGAGTTCTTC
TRBD2	.	TRBV2	TRBJ2-4	CASSELLAGEDLAKNIQYF	TGTGCCAGCAGTGAGCTACTAGCGGGAGAGGACTTGGCCAAAAACATTCAGTACTTC
TRBD2	.	TRBV7-9	TRBJ2-2	CASSLLGGRATGELFF	TGTGCCAGCAGCTTACTGGGCGGGAGGGCCACCGGGGAGCTGTTTTTT
TRBD2	.	TRBV9	TRBJ2-1	CASSVGGLAHEQFF	TGTGCCAGCAGCGTAGGGGGACTAGCCCATGAGCAGTTCTTC
TRBD1	.	TRBV30	TRBJ2-1	CAWSVGWGQGSYNEQFF	TGTGCCTGGAGTGTAGGTTGGGGACAGGGATCCTACAATGAGCAGTTCTTC